The subject of this entry is one T cell receptor beta chain. This specimen belongs to a study of blood T cell repertoires in COVID-19. On the study more broadly: The United States, Italy and Spain provided the acute and convalescent COVID-19 samples. T cells, B-cell-depleted T cells, or PBMCs provided the cDNA or gDNA that served as material.

Original data processing: Amplification from reference gene primers served as the basis for estimated nucleated cell counts. TCRdb's table, derived via immunoSEQ multiplex PCR, lists solely in-frame clones and lacks some. For V, J and clone size, that table is used; D and trimming come from the DNA. There are 100,000 to 150,000 clones in the sample; around four fifths occur only once, and over 4.5% lies in the top ten. The V segment lost 0 bases and the J segment 4 bases; nucleotides outside the gene matches: 12. The CDR3 totals 19 residues. The V gene's germline CDR1 is SGHDN and CDR2 FVKESK. Sequencing was done on a sample of peripheral blood. The chain carries TRBV14 and TRBJ1-4; 9 bases agree with TRBD1. The clonotype was recovered from a man aged 60 to 75 with acute or convalescent COVID-19. CDR3 in amino acids: CASSQDLDRGKGNNEKLFF. The CDR3 DNA is TGTGCCAGCAGCCAAGATCTAGACAGGGGGAAAGGAAATAATGAAAAACTGTTTTTT.